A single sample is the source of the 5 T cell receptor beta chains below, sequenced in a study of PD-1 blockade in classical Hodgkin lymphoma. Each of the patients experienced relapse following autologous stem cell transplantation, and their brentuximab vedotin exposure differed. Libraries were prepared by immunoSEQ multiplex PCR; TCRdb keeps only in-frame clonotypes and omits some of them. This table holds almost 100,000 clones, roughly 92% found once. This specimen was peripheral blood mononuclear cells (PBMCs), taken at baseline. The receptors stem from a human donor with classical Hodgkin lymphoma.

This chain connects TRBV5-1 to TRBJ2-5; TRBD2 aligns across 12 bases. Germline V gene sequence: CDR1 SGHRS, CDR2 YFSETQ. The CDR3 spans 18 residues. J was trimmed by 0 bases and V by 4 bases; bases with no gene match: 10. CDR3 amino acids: CASSPGLAGSSYQETQYF. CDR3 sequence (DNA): TGCGCCAGCAGCCCTGGACTAGCGGGATCTTCCTACCAAGAGACCCAGTACTTC.

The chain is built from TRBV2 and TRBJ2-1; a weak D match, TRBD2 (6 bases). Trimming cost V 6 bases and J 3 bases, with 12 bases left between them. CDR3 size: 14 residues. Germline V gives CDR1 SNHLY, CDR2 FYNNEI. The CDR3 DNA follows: TGTGCCAGCAGCCCCTCGACTAGCTACAATGAGCAGTTCTTC. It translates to CASSPSTSYNEQFF.

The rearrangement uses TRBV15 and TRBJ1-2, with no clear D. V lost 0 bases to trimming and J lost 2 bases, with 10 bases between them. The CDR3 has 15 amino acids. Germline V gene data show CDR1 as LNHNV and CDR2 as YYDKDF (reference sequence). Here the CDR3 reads CATSRDRGGNYGYTF. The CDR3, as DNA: TGTGCCACCAGCAGAGATCGGGGAGGGAACTATGGCTACACCTTC.

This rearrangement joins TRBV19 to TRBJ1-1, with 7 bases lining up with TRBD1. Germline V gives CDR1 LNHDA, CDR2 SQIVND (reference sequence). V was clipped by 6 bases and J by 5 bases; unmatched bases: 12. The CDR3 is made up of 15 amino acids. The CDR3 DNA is TGTGCCAGTAGCCCCCTCCAGGGGGGGAAAACTGAAGCTTTCTTT. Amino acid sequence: CASSPLQGGKTEAFF.

This CDR3 is CASSLEGGRPYNEQFF. The CDR3 DNA sequence: TGTGCCAGCAGCTTAGAAGGTGGGAGGCCCTACAATGAGCAGTTCTTC. The chain joins TRBV7-9 to TRBJ2-1, with a weak D call TRBD2 (6 bases). Germline V gives CDR1 SEHNR, CDR2 FQNEAQ (reference sequence). Between the trimmed V and J ends, which lost 1 base and 2 bases, there was a span of 12 bases. This CDR3 region has 16 residues.